This T cell receptor (beta chain) was found in a study of regulatory T cells in long-lasting Graves disease. For TCR beta, libraries came from iRepertoire HTBI primers and Arm-PCR of CDR3 regions. TCRdb reprocessed the multiplex PCR reads with MiXCR, giving one entry per CDR3 protein. The sample consists of over 200,000 distinct CDR3 sequences, 18% of them appearing once. Time point given: newly diagnosed GD, antithyroid drugs for less than 3 months. Isolated PBMC RNA provided the starting material for the TCR library. It was by American Thyroid Association guidelines that Graves' disease was diagnosed. This clonotype was picked up many times. CDR3 size: 14 residues. The V end lost 6 bases, the J end lost 9 bases, and 15 bases lay between the germline ends. CDR1 is MNHNS, CDR2 SASEGT, per germline. Another study also made use of these data, one on T cells in Graves' hyperthyroidism and ophthalmopathy. That report adds: Orbital computed tomography and thyroid ultrasound, together with serum TRAb and thyroxine and clinical symptoms, were used for diagnoses. Model-based prediction identified ophthalmopathy a median around 6.5 months prior to its onset.

The TCR originated in a woman in her 30s with Graves disease. The rearrangement links TRBV6-1 to TRBJ1-6, with D unresolved. The material sequenced was peripheral blood mononuclear cells (PBMCs), taken at new diagnosis, from a patient treated with antithyroid drugs. This CDR3 reads CASRSLPRGSPLHF. The CDR3 coding sequence is TGTGCCAGCAGAAGCCTGCCTAGAGGTTCACCCCTCCACTTT.